Listed below are T cell receptor beta chains from one sample, sequenced in a study of T-cell reconstitution after alpha-beta-depleted transplantation in children. TCRdb re-called the PCR reads with MiXCR, one entry per CDR3 protein. Among approximately 630,000 distinct CDR3 sequences listed, less than 15% were seen once. Here the sequenced sample was PBMCs, taken before TCRalphabeta/CD19-depleted stem cell transplant. The receptor source for this set is a girl aged 2 to 10 with congenital amegakaryocytic thrombocytopenia, due to receive a stem cell transplant. Both conserved end residues are part of each CDR3. Each record gives: clone size, CDR3 length, J gene, D gene, V gene, CDR3 DNA, CDR3 protein. The D gene is left open where the match is weak. The size field is filled for only some rows; it gives once, few, many or a size class.

size: few
length: 12
J: TRBJ1-1
D: .
V: TRBV20-1
DNA: TGCAGTTATCGGGGGGCAGGCACTGAAGCTTTCTTT
CDR3: CSYRGAGTEAFF

size: .
length: 15
J: TRBJ2-1
D: .
V: TRBV12-3/TRBV12-4
DNA: TGTGCCAGCAACCCGGTGGGAGAGGGGACGAATGAGCAGTTCTTC
CDR3: CASNPVGEGTNEQFF

size: many
length: 16
J: TRBJ2-7
D: TRBD2
V: TRBV10-3
DNA: TGTGCCATCAGTAAGACTAGCGGGATTGGGACCTACGAGCAGTACTTC
CDR3: CAISKTSGIGTYEQYF

size: few
length: 16
J: TRBJ2-7
D: TRBD1
V: TRBV25-1
DNA: TGTGCCAGCAGTGATCCAGGACAGGGTGGGGACTACGAGCAGTACTTC
CDR3: CASSDPGQGGDYEQYF

size: many
length: 14
J: TRBJ2-1
D: .
V: TRBV28
DNA: TGTGCCAGCAGAGACAGTATATCCTACAATGAGCAGTTCTTC
CDR3: CASRDSISYNEQFF

size: .
length: 16
J: TRBJ2-5
D: TRBD2
V: TRBV7-7
DNA: TGTGCCAGCAGCCCCCTAGGACTAGCGGGACAAGAGACCCAGTACTTC
CDR3: CASSPLGLAGQETQYF

size: many
length: 14
J: TRBJ2-7
D: TRBD2
V: TRBV5-5
DNA: TGTGCCAGCAGTACCTCTAGCGGGCTGTACGAGCAGTACTTC
CDR3: CASSTSSGLYEQYF

size: many
length: 17
J: TRBJ2-4
D: .
V: TRBV21-1
DNA: TGTGCCAGCAGTCCGGACTTTAACAGGGGGCTGGGAAACATTCAGTACTTC
CDR3: CASSPDFNRGLGNIQYF

size: many
length: 11
J: TRBJ1-1
D: .
V: TRBV20-1
DNA: TGCAGTGCTGGGCGGGATCCCGAAGCTTTCTTT
CDR3: CSAGRDPEAFF

size: .
length: 15
J: TRBJ2-3
D: .
V: TRBV11-2
DNA: TGTGCCAGCAATCGGGGGTCTTTAATCACAGATACGCAGTATTTT
CDR3: CASNRGSLITDTQYF